A selection of T cell receptor beta chains follows, all from one sample in a study of CXCR3-negative and CXCR3-positive naive CD8 T cells. TCRdb re-called the 5' RACE reads and catalogs CDR3 proteins one per entry, DNA excluded. The sample data list approximately 49,000 distinct CDR3 sequences. The source material was memory CD8+ T cells from blood. These receptors were obtained from a human donor in good health. Some clones in this sample may be carry-over from other donors' samples. The CDR3 runs from the conserved cysteine through the conserved F or W. The order of the fields is CDR3 protein, V gene, clone size, CDR3 length, J gene. Clone size is not always given. Where it is, it says once, few, many or a class for expanded clones.

CASSYQGEYTGELFF	TRBV7-3	-	15	TRBJ2-2
CSDYSGAAPGTDTQYF	TRBV29-1	-	16	TRBJ2-3
CSVEDNQAYEQYF	TRBV29-1	-	13	TRBJ2-7
CASSYLPSREVNEQFF	TRBV7-6	-	16	TRBJ2-1
CASRLSGGSSYNEQFF	TRBV27	-	16	TRBJ2-1
CASSFSRSAYEQYF	TRBV28	-	14	TRBJ2-7
CASDRDSNQPQHF	TRBV2	-	13	TRBJ1-5
CASSAMDSEIYNEQFF	TRBV10-2	-	16	TRBJ2-1
CASSQAVSGGLQETQYF	TRBV14	-	17	TRBJ2-5
CASSLVGGLEGTDTQYF	TRBV7-6	-	17	TRBJ2-3
CSARDARDPQETQYF	TRBV20-1	-	15	TRBJ2-5
CSVVTQNTGELFF	TRBV29-1	-	13	TRBJ2-2
CASSAVGVGAGHGYTF	TRBV5-6	-	16	TRBJ1-2
CASSLGRGGYEQYF	TRBV7-2	-	14	TRBJ2-7
CATSDLDSGDPDGYTF	TRBV24-1	-	16	TRBJ1-2
CASSQVGTYNEQFF	TRBV3-1	-	14	TRBJ2-1
CSARDQVGGISYEQYF	TRBV20-1	-	16	TRBJ2-7
CSVEDSPKEAFF	TRBV29-1	-	12	TRBJ1-1
CASSQGYRDGYNEQFF	TRBV4-2	-	16	TRBJ2-1
CSARDRSGVLGEQFF	TRBV20-1	-	15	TRBJ2-1
CASSQDPGRGPDTQYF	TRBV4-3	medium-sized	16	TRBJ2-3
CASSYQQASYEQYF	TRBV6-2/TRBV6-3	-	14	TRBJ2-7
CSAEGDGVETQYF	TRBV29-1	-	13	TRBJ2-5
CASSARQGNVEQFF	TRBV9	-	14	TRBJ2-1